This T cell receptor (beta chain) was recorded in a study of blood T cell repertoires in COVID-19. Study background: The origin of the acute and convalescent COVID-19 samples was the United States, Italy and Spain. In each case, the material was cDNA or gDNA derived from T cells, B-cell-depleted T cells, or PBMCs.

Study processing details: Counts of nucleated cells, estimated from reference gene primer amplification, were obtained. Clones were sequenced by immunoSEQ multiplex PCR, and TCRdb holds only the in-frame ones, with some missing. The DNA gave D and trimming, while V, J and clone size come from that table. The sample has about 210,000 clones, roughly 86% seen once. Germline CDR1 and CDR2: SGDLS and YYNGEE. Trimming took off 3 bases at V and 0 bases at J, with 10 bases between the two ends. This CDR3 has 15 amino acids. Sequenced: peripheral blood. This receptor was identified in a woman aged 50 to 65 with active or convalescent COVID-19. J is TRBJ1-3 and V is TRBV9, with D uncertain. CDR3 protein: CASSGGGFSGNTIYF. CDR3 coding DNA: TGTGCCAGCAGCGGAGGAGGGTTCTCTGGAAACACCATATATTTT. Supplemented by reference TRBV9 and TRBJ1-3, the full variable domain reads DSGVTQTPKHLITATGQRVTLRCSPRSGDLSVYWYQQSLDQGLQFLIQYYNGEERAKGNILERFSAQQFPDLHSELNLSSLELGDSALYFCASSGGGFSGNTIYFGEGSWLTVV.